This T cell receptor beta chain was found in a study of shared clonotypes between healthy human individuals. Unsorted PBMC samples were amplified in replicate PCRs containing approximately 300 ng DNA, about 30,000 T cell genomes. The repertoire was sequenced with immunoSEQ multiplex PCR; TCRdb's copy has only in-frame clones and lacks some. The sample carries about half a million clones, 79% recorded once. As to this clone: As yet, its antigen is unknown.

The CDR3 runs 13 residues. Trimming at V came to 5 bases and at J to 1 base, leaving 2 bases not matched to a gene. CDR1 is SSHAT and CDR2 is FNYEAQ in the germline V gene (reference sequence). Without sorting, samples used 85 million to 95 million PBMCs for genomic DNA. Broader study findings: Represented genetic and exposure-history diversity was restricted by having few donors.

This TCR was recovered from a woman between 40 and 50 years old in good health. Some clones in this sample may be carry-over from other donors' samples. Sequencing was done on a sample of PBMCs. The chain has TRBV7-7 and TRBJ2-7; 7 positions agree with TRBD2. CDR3 in DNA: TGTGCCAGCAGCCCCGGGGGGTCCTACGAGCAGTACTTC. This gives the protein CASSPGGSYEQYF.